This entry concerns a single TCR beta chain. In the study's own analysis: Reference gene primer amplification yielded estimated nucleated cell counts. Here immunoSEQ multiplex PCR was the method, and the copy in TCRdb shows in-frame clones only, minus some. From that table come the V and J calls and clone size; the DNA was used to work out D and trimming. The repertoire holds around 250,000 clones, 88% seen once, with roughly 1.2% in the top ten. The CDR3 contains 15 residues. Trimming removed 0 bases from V and 4 bases from J; junction bases left unmatched: 6. The V gene's germline CDR1 is SGHRS and CDR2 YFSETQ. This sample is drawn from a study of blood T cell repertoires in COVID-19.

This rearrangement joins TRBV5-1 to TRBJ1-1; TRBD1 matches 7 bases. The TCR comes from a woman aged 40 to 55 with acute COVID-19. Sequencing was carried out using PBMCs or T cells enriched from blood (not recorded which). CDR3 sequence: CASSLEVRGTTEAFF. CDR3 coding DNA: TGCGCCAGCAGCTTGGAGGTCAGGGGGACCACTGAAGCTTTCTTT. The variable domain in full, completed from reference TRBV5-1 and TRBJ1-1, reads KAGVTQTPRYLIKTRGQQVTLSCSPISGHRSVSWYQQTPGQGLQFLFEYFSETQRNKGNFPGRFSGRQFSNSRSEMNVSTLELGDSALYLCASSLEVRGTTEAFFGQGTRLTVV.